The 18 T cell receptor beta chains given below trace back to one sample, sequenced in a study of blood T cells in healthy people across ages (dated by TCRdb to about 2015). Library prep was done by 5' RACE. Instrument on record: Illumina HiSeq 2500. A second PCR of about 6 to 11 cycles was performed with a sample-barcoded 5' primer and a J-beta primer mix. The public reads were quality trimmed at Q25 with fastp and then assembled into clones with MiXCR by TCRdb, keeping productive beta chains. For every CDR3 protein sequence, its rows merge into one entry that carries the most common genes and DNA. Across this sample there are around 1,700,000 distinct CDR3 sequences, with roughly 28% seen only once. Around 7.7% of the sample rests with the top ten. The sequencing sample was made of blood. These receptors came from a woman between 25 and 40 years old in good health.

The chain combines TRBV13 with TRBJ2-3, with 10 bases matching TRBD2. The CDR3 has 16 amino acids. With V trimmed by 7 bases and J by 5 bases, 12 bases remained unmatched. CDR1 and CDR2 from the germline V gene are PRHDT and FYEKMQ (reference sequence). This chain's CDR3 is CASTPMLAGEKDTQYF. In nucleotides, the CDR3 is TGTGCCAGCACCCCCATGCTAGCGGGAGAGAAAGATACGCAGTATTTT. The full variable domain, in which reference TRBV13 and TRBJ2-3 provide the parts outside the CDR3, is AAGVIQSPRHLIKEKRETATLKCYPIPRHDTVYWYQQGPGQDPQFLISFYEKMQSDKGSIPDRFSAQQFSDYHSELNMSSLELGDSALYFCASTPMLAGEKDTQYFGPGTRLTVL.

Turning to this clonotype: Being one base from a much bigger clone, this may be a read error. CDR3 sequence reads: CASSLETRTSEDEQYF. The CDR3 nucleotides read TGTGCCAGCAGCTTAGAGACGCGGACTAGCGAAGACGAGCAGTACTTC. The chain employs TRBV7-9 and TRBJ2-7; TRBD2 agrees at 9 bases. CDR1 and CDR2 from the germline V gene are SEHNR and FQNEAQ (reference sequence). CDR3 length: 16 amino acids. V shed 1 base, J shed 5 bases, and the junction held 9 bases outside the gene matches.

This clonotype was counted only a few times. The genes are TRBV6-1 and TRBJ1-2, with 7 bases identical to TRBD1. The V gene's germline CDR1 is MNHNS and CDR2 SASEGT. The ends lost 6 bases at V and 8 bases at J; junction bases unmatched: 12. The CDR3 is made up of 14 amino acids. The CDR3 DNA follows: TGTGCCAGCAGAAAAACCGACAGGGCCTTAGGCTACACCTTC. Protein product: CASRKTDRALGYTF.

There are a few counts of this clonotype. The V gene is TRBV10-3, the J gene TRBJ2-1, with a possible D match to TRBD1 (6 bases). The germline V gene has CDR1 ENHRY and CDR2 SYGVKD. The CDR3 has 12 residues. Trimming removed 4 bases from V and 7 bases from J, with 8 bases in between. For the CDR3, the DNA is TGTGCCATCAGTGGGACAGAGAATGAGCAGTTCTTC. Amino acids: CAISGTENEQFF.

The J gene is TRBJ2-1, the V gene TRBV10-3; TRBD1 aligns across 8 bases. The CDR3 has 14 residues. Trimming removed 3 bases from V and 8 bases from J; junction bases left unmatched: 6. Germline V gene sequence: CDR1 ENHRY, CDR2 SYGVKD. As DNA, the CDR3 is TGTGCCATCAGTGAAGGGACAGGCAGGGATGAGCAGTTCTTC. Protein product: CAISEGTGRDEQFF.

The chain couples TRBV6-6 to TRBJ1-5, with no clear D. This CDR3 spans 17 amino acids. Germline CDR1 reads MNHNY; CDR2 reads SVGAGI (reference sequence). V was shortened by 6 bases and J by 0 bases, with 18 bases between the two germline ends. CDR3 in DNA: TGTGCCAGCAGGGATCGGGCCATGGAGAATAGCAATCAGCCCCAGCATTTT. It encodes CASRDRAMENSNQPQHF.

The V and J genes are TRBV10-2 and TRBJ1-3; D gene uncertain. Germline lookup yields CDR1 WSHSY and CDR2 SAAADI. The V end was cut by 2 bases, the J end by 3 bases, with 5 bases between. The CDR3 is 13 amino acids. CDR3 amino acids: CASSEGLGNTIYF. The CDR3 region has the DNA TGCGCCAGCAGTGAGGGGCTTGGAAACACCATATATTTT.

V usage is TRBV12-3 or TRBV12-4 and J usage is TRBJ1-6; D remains ambiguous. This CDR3 region has 16 residues. V lost 1 base, J lost 7 bases, and 14 bases lay in between. CDR3: CASSLEGILINSPLHF. Here the CDR3 DNA reads TGTGCCAGCAGTTTAGAGGGAATTCTGATAAATTCACCCCTCCACTTT.

V and J are TRBV3-1 and TRBJ2-7; tentatively, D is TRBD2 (5 bases). The J call may be in error: the DNA end matches TRBJ2-5 better. The germline gives CDR1 LGHDT, CDR2 YNNKEL (reference sequence). This CDR3 has 14 residues. The CDR3 DNA is TGTGCCAGCAGCCAAGAACGGGATGGGCGGACCCAGTACTTC. It codes for CASSQERDGRTQYF.

The chain couples TRBV28 to TRBJ2-3, with 7 bases that match TRBD1. Trimming removed 8 bases from V and 3 bases from J; junction bases left unmatched: 11. The CDR3 contains 15 residues. CDR1 is MDHEN, CDR2 SYDVKM, per germline. CDR3 DNA sequence: TGTGCCAGCGCGGACGGACAGGATCGAACAGATACGCAGTATTTT. Translation gives CASADGQDRTDTQYF.

Worth noting for this clonotype: A read error is possible here, since a much larger clone lies one base away. The CDR3: CANSWDILYEQYF. The CDR3, as DNA: TGCGCCAACAGCTGGGACATACTCTACGAGCAGTACTTC. V and J are TRBV5-1 and TRBJ2-7; TRBD1 might be the D (6 bases). The CDR3 covers 13 residues. Germline loops: CDR1 SGHRS, CDR2 YFSETQ.

There are many counts of this clonotype. The chain employs TRBV20-1 and TRBJ1-1; the D is unclear. Germline CDR1 is DFQATT and CDR2 is SNEGSKA (reference sequence). Trimming took off 3 bases at V and 6 bases at J, with 11 bases between the two ends. The CDR3 contains 12 residues. Here the CDR3 DNA reads TGCAGTGCTAGCCTCTCAAGCGCTGAAGCTTTCTTT. Encoded protein: CSASLSSAEAFF.

This clonotype was recorded at least ten times. V usage is TRBV29-1 and J usage is TRBJ2-7; possibly TRBD2 for D (6 bases). Germline-derived CDR1 and CDR2 are SQVTM and ANQGSEA. V lost 4 bases and J lost 2, with 9 bases in between. The CDR3 loop spans 12 amino acids. The CDR3 here is CSVGRATYEQYF. The CDR3 DNA reads TGCAGCGTTGGGAGGGCCACCTACGAGCAGTACTTC.

Here the CDR3 reads CSASMPGANNEQFF. The CDR3 coding sequence is TGCAGTGCTAGCATGCCAGGGGCTAACAATGAGCAGTTCTTC. The genes are TRBV20-1 and TRBJ2-1; a weak D match, TRBD1 (6 bases). V dropped 3 bases and J dropped 5 bases, with 14 bases sitting between them. This CDR3 has 14 amino acids. The germline CDR1 and CDR2 sequences are DFQATT and SNEGSKA (reference sequence).

This clonotype was detected only a few times. The chain recombines TRBV7-9 with TRBJ1-1; D ambiguous. Trimming cost V 5 bases and J 4 bases, with 11 bases left between them. CDR3 size: 13 residues. Germline V gives CDR1 SEHNR, CDR2 FQNEAQ (reference sequence). CDR3 bases: TGTGCCAGCAGCCCGATAAAAAGCACTGAAGCTTTCTTT. Translation gives CASSPIKSTEAFF.

The chain joins TRBV5-5 to TRBJ2-4; D is perhaps TRBD2 (5 bases). Germline CDR1 reads SGHKS; CDR2 reads YYEKEE (reference sequence). The CDR3 extends over 16 amino acids. V was clipped by 1 base and J by 13 bases, with 24 bases between them. The CDR3 DNA sequence: TGTGCCAGCAGCTTGACGGTGTTAGGGAGTTACAATGAGCAGTACTTC. This gives the protein CASSLTVLGSYNEQYF.

V and J are TRBV2 and TRBJ2-5, with a weak D call TRBD1 (6 bases). CDR3 length equals 14 residues. Per the germline V gene, CDR1 is SNHLY and CDR2 is FYNNEI. The V gene lost 8 bases and the J gene lost 5 bases, with 18 bases spanning the gap. CDR3 DNA: TGTGCCAGCGGGGGACAAGGGAATTTCGAGACCCAGTACTTC. This codes for CASGGQGNFETQYF. Using reference TRBV2 and TRBJ2-5 for the parts outside the CDR3, the full variable domain is EPEVTQTPSHQVTQMGQEVILRCVPISNHLYFYWYRQILGQKVEFLVSFYNNEISEKSEIFDDQFSVERPDGSNFTLKIRSTKLEDSAMYFCASGGQGNFETQYFGPGTRLLVL.

The V gene is TRBV27, the J gene TRBJ1-5, with 7 bases fitting TRBD1. The CDR3 loop spans 15 amino acids. V was pared by 5 bases and J by 6 bases, with 10 bases of the junction left unmatched. Germline V lookup: CDR1 MNHEY, CDR2 SMNVEV (reference sequence). The chain's CDR3 is CASSPGQPGGQPQHF. The CDR3, as DNA: TGTGCCAGCAGTCCGGGACAGCCAGGGGGTCAGCCCCAGCATTTT.